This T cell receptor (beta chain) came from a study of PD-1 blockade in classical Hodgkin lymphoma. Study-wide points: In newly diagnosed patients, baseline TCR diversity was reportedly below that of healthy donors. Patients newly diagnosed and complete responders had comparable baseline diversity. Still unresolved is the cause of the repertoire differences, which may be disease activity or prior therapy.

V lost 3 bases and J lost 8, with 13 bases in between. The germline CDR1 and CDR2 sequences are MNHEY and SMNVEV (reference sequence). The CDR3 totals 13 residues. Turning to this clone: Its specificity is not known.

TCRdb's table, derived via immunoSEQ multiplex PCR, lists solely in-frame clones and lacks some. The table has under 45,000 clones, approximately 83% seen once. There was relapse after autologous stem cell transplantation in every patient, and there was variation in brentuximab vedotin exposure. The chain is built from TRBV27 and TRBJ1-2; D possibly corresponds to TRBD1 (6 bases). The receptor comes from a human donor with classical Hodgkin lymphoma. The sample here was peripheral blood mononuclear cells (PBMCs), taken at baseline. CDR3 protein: CASSLARGGGYTF. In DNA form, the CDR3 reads TGTGCCAGCAGTTTGGCCAGGGGAGGAGGCTACACCTTC.